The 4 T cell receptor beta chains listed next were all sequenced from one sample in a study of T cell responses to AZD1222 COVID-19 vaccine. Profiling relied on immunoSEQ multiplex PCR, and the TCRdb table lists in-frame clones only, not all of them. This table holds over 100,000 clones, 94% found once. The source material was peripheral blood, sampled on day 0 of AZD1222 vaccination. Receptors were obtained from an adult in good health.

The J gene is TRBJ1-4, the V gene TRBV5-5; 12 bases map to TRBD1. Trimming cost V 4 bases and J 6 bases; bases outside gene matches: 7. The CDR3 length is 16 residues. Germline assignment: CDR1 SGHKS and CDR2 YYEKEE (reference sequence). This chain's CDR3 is CASSPGTGGWDEKLFF. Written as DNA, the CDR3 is TGTGCCAGCAGCCCCGGGACAGGGGGCTGGGATGAAAAACTGTTTTTT.

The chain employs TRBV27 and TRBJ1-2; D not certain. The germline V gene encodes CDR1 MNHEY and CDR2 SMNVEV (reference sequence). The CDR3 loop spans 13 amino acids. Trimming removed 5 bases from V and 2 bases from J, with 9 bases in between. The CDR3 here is CASSLTLNYGYTF. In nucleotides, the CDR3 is TGTGCCAGCAGTCTGACACTAAACTATGGCTACACCTTC.

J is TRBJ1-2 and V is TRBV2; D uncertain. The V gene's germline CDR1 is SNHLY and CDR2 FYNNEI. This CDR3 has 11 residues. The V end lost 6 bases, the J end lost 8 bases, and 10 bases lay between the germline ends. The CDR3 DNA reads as TGTGCCAGCAGGTCCAGGAGCGGCTACACCTTC. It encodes CASRSRSGYTF.

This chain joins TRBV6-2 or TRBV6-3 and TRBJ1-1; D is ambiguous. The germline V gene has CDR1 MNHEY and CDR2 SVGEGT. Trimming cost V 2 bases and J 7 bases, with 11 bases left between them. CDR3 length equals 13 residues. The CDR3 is CASSYGGGFEAFF. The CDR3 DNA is TGTGCCAGCAGTTACGGCGGAGGGTTTGAAGCTTTCTTT.